These T cell receptor beta chains were read from a single sample in a study of Graves' ophthalmopathy and Graves' hyperthyroidism. TCRdb fed the multiplex PCR reads into MiXCR, producing one record per CDR3 protein. This table holds 350,000 to 400,000 distinct CDR3 sequences, approximately 20% found once. The sequenced sample was peripheral blood. The receptors here all came from a woman aged 18-29 years with Graves' ophthalmopathy. Each CDR3 is given with its conserved first and last residue. The D gene is left open where the match is weak.

J: TRBJ2-7
V: TRBV12-3/TRBV12-4
D: -
CDR3: CASSPGVLYEQYF

J: TRBJ2-4
V: TRBV12-3/TRBV12-4
D: -
CDR3: CASSNFPGLVKNIQYF

J: TRBJ2-5
V: TRBV10-3
D: -
CDR3: CATRTEREETQYF

J: TRBJ2-3
V: TRBV6-5
D: TRBD2
CDR3: CASSYDSLAGTSGGGADTQYF

J: TRBJ1-1
V: TRBV28
D: -
CDR3: CASSLWRGGNTEAFF

J: TRBJ1-1
V: TRBV27
D: TRBD1
CDR3: CASSAQGAWTEAFF

J: TRBJ2-4
V: TRBV28
D: -
CDR3: CASAKDVIQYF

J: TRBJ1-2
V: TRBV12-3/TRBV12-4
D: TRBD1
CDR3: CASSPRGQGDYGYTF

J: TRBJ1-1
V: TRBV27
D: TRBD1
CDR3: CASSVGQGDEAFF

J: TRBJ1-1
V: TRBV29-1
D: TRBD1
CDR3: CSARANRGSTEAFF

J: TRBJ2-7
V: TRBV28
D: TRBD1
CDR3: CASSSDRGLTYEQYF

J: TRBJ1-5
V: TRBV6-1
D: -
CDR3: CASSFWGDRQPEPQHF

J: TRBJ1-1
V: TRBV18
D: -
CDR3: CASSSAGEGTEAFF

J: TRBJ1-1
V: TRBV27
D: -
CDR3: CAAKGHMNTEAFF

J: TRBJ2-5
V: TRBV12-3/TRBV12-4
D: -
CDR3: CASRFRVGDRKTQYF

J: TRBJ2-4
V: TRBV9
D: -
CDR3: CASSVSGAKNIQYF

J: TRBJ1-1
V: TRBV2
D: -
CDR3: CASSERGRNTEAFF

J: TRBJ2-3
V: TRBV28
D: -
CDR3: CASSDSTDTQYF

J: TRBJ1-1
V: TRBV2
D: -
CDR3: CASRARGGAGTEAFF

J: TRBJ2-3
V: TRBV7-2
D: -
CDR3: CASSLREVDTQYF

J: TRBJ1-1
V: TRBV3-1
D: -
CDR3: CASSQESYGNTEAFF

J: TRBJ2-7
V: TRBV12-3/TRBV12-4
D: -
CDR3: CASSPDSPYEQYF

J: TRBJ1-6
V: TRBV28
D: -
CDR3: CASSFGFDSRSYNSPLHF

J: TRBJ1-1
V: TRBV19
D: -
CDR3: CASKKGLNTEAFF

J: TRBJ2-6
V: TRBV27
D: TRBD1
CDR3: CASSLGQGSSGANVLTF

J: TRBJ2-5
V: TRBV28
D: -
CDR3: CASSFGGRGETQYF

J: TRBJ1-1
V: TRBV30
D: TRBD1
CDR3: CARGGPGQGRLGTEAFF

J: TRBJ1-1
V: TRBV7-8
D: TRBD1
CDR3: CASSSKRQGGEAFF

J: TRBJ2-7
V: TRBV12-3/TRBV12-4
D: -
CDR3: CASGTSYEQYF

J: TRBJ2-7
V: TRBV30
D: -
CDR3: CAWSRMVREDEQYF

J: TRBJ1-1
V: TRBV2
D: -
CDR3: CASSPLWGSSTEAFF

J: TRBJ2-5
V: TRBV30
D: TRBD2
CDR3: CAWSPRGGAGETQYF

J: TRBJ2-7
V: TRBV18
D: TRBD2
CDR3: CASSLSGGDRGQQYF

J: TRBJ2-7
V: TRBV3-1
D: TRBD1
CDR3: CASSQEGQRARYEQYF

J: TRBJ1-1
V: TRBV29-1
D: TRBD1
CDR3: CSDMGQEAFF

J: TRBJ2-5
V: TRBV7-2
D: TRBD1
CDR3: CASSGTGDTETQYF

J: TRBJ1-5
V: TRBV20-1
D: -
CDR3: CSAGPLAGSNQPQHF

J: TRBJ1-2
V: TRBV19
D: TRBD1
CDR3: CASSIVGTVHGYTF

J: TRBJ1-2
V: TRBV6-1
D: -
CDR3: CASNTLQGNRYGYTF

J: TRBJ1-5
V: TRBV20-1
D: -
CDR3: CSAPPMTSNQPQHF

J: TRBJ2-4
V: TRBV7-9
D: TRBD2
CDR3: CASSTVWEGAKNIQYF

J: TRBJ2-5
V: TRBV11-1
D: -
CDR3: CASSLERVATEQETQYF

J: TRBJ1-2
V: TRBV6-5
D: -
CDR3: CASTMGLTYGYTF

J: TRBJ2-2
V: TRBV4-3
D: -
CDR3: CASSHSRRLGLRRTGELFF

J: TRBJ1-2
V: TRBV29-1
D: TRBD1
CDR3: CSVQGGYGYTF

J: TRBJ1-2
V: TRBV24-1
D: -
CDR3: CATSDSTGGYGYTF

J: TRBJ1-1
V: TRBV6-7
D: -
CDR3: CASRKGDRGTEAFF